Reported below is one TCR beta chain. Its antigen is still unknown. This CDR3 has 13 amino acids. Germline values: CDR1 LNHDA, CDR2 SQIVND (reference sequence). V lost 10 bases and J lost 4; bases outside the gene matches: 8. This entry is derived from a study of T cell clonotyping in hematopoietic cell transplantation. Study results and caveats: After transplant, recipient diversity fell while pathologically expanded clonotypes grew through day 180. At the given depth, recipient repertoires were over 97% de novo clonotypes. Higher Inverse Simpson Index values in graft donor and pretransplant recipient predicted broader posttransplant TCR diversity. Cells were unsorted, so CD4 and CD8 contributions were not separated.

Data came from immunoSEQ multiplex PCR; TCRdb stores just in-frame clones and leaves some out. The table records several thousand clones, just under 90% of them present only once. This clonotype originated in a male patient in his fifties or sixties who had an allogeneic stem cell transplant from a related donor, so the T cells may come from the graft donor. Some clones in this sample may be carry-over from other donors' samples. V gene TRBV19 combines with J gene TRBJ2-5, with TRBD1 matching over 8 bases. Sequencing was performed on PBMCs, taken 100 days after allogeneic stem cell transplant. The CDR3 region is CATAAGGPETQYF. The CDR3 region has the DNA TGTGCCACGGCCGCAGGGGGCCCAGAGACCCAGTACTTC.